This entry lists 24 T cell receptor beta chains sequenced from one sample in a study of blood T cell repertoires in COVID-19. Repertoires were generated with immunoSEQ multiplex PCR, while TCRdb's copy carries only in-frame clones and drops some. The profile shows about 230,000 clones, approximately 80% of them singletons. Input material: peripheral blood. The receptor source for this set is a man in his forties with acute or convalescent COVID-19.

V and J are TRBV5-1 and TRBJ2-4, with TRBD2 matching 8 bases. The CDR3 runs 12 residues. Looked up from germline, CDR1 is SGHRS and CDR2 is YFSETQ. V lost 7 bases and J lost 12; bases outside the gene matches: 9. The CDR3: CASPSGGSYQYF. The CDR3 DNA follows: TGCGCCAGCCCCTCGGGGGGGAGTTATCAGTACTTC.

The chain recombines TRBV5-1 with TRBJ2-5; no reliable D call. CDR1 is SGHRS, CDR2 YFSETQ, per germline. There are 14 residues in the CDR3. V lost 5 bases and J 3 bases, leaving 14 bases between the germline ends. The CDR3 nucleotides read TGCGCCAGCAGTTCAGCGTCATTGGAAGAGACCCAGTACTTC. Encoded protein: CASSSASLEETQYF.

The genes are TRBV2 and TRBJ2-5; no reliable D call. V lost 3 bases to trimming and J lost 5 bases, with 16 bases between them. From germline, CDR1 is SNHLY and CDR2 FYNNEI. This CDR3 has 15 residues. In DNA form, the CDR3 reads TGTGCCAGCAGTGATTCGGTAAACAGCTTGGAGACCCAGTACTTC. It translates to CASSDSVNSLETQYF. The full variable domain, in which reference TRBV2 and TRBJ2-5 provide the parts outside the CDR3, is EPEVTQTPSHQVTQMGQEVILRCVPISNHLYFYWYRQILGQKVEFLVSFYNNEISEKSEIFDDQFSVERPDGSNFTLKIRSTKLEDSAMYFCASSDSVNSLETQYFGPGTRLLVL.

This chain joins TRBV4-1 and TRBJ2-7; the D gene is possibly TRBD2 (6 bases). The germline V gene encodes CDR1 MGHRA and CDR2 YSYEKL. Trimming left V 0 bases short and J 6 bases short, with 30 bases between. The CDR3 contains 20 residues. This CDR3 is CASSQDYLQRAFGKGVEQYF. The CDR3, as DNA: TGCGCCAGCAGCCAAGATTACCTACAGCGGGCGTTCGGTAAAGGTGTCGAGCAGTACTTC.

The gene calls are TRBV4-1 and TRBJ2-3, with 8 bases aligning to TRBD2. The V segment lost 0 bases and the J segment 0 bases; nucleotides outside the gene matches: 5. CDR1 is MGHRA, CDR2 YSYEKL, per germline. The CDR3 totals 17 residues. The CDR3 here is CASSQDEASGSTDTQYF. CDR3 coding DNA: TGCGCCAGCAGCCAAGATGAGGCTAGCGGGAGCACAGATACGCAGTATTTT.

This sequence joins TRBV27 and TRBJ2-3, with 7 nucleotides matching TRBD2. CDR3 length equals 15 residues. The V and J ends lost 5 bases and 5 bases, in that order; junction bases with no gene match: 10. Per germline, CDR1 MNHEY and CDR2 SMNVEV (reference sequence). CDR3 protein: CASSPRGGRGDTQYF. CDR3 DNA: TGTGCCAGCAGTCCACGGGGCGGGAGAGGAGATACGCAGTATTTT.

This clone was counted ten times or more. This chain connects TRBV3-1 (or the pseudogene TRBV3-2) to TRBJ2-7; the match to TRBD2 covers 9 bases. This CDR3 is 15 amino acids long. Germline CDR1 and CDR2: LGHDT and YNNKEL (reference sequence). The V and J ends lost 3 bases and 1 base, in that order; junction bases with no gene match: 4. The CDR3 loop reads CASSQTSGSSYEQYF. CDR3 bases: TGTGCCAGCAGCCAGACTAGCGGCTCATCCTACGAGCAGTACTTC.

The gene calls are TRBV3-1 (or the pseudogene TRBV3-2) and TRBJ2-7; perhaps TRBD1 as D (6 bases). Trimming removed 4 bases at V and 5 bases at J, with 12 bases between. This CDR3 region has 13 residues. Germline assignment: CDR1 LGHDT and CDR2 YNNKEL (reference sequence). The CDR3 here is CASSPGRGHEQYF. CDR3 DNA sequence: TGTGCCAGCAGCCCCGGCAGGGGACACGAGCAGTACTTC.

The genes are TRBV5-3 and TRBJ2-3, with 9 bases that match TRBD2. TRBV5-3 is labeled an ORF, and its function is uncertain. Losses at the gene ends were 1 base for V and 6 bases for J; bases not matched to a gene: 6. This CDR3 spans 15 amino acids. The CDR3 DNA follows: TGTGCCAGAAGCTTGAGATTAGCGGGAGACGATACGCAGTATTTT. This encodes CARSLRLAGDDTQYF.

The genes are TRBV11-2 and TRBJ2-1; 8 bases are shared with TRBD2. Germline loops: CDR1 SGHAT, CDR2 FQNNGV. V dropped 0 bases and J dropped 12; count of bases not matched to a gene: 13. CDR3 size: 16 residues. The CDR3 sequence is CASSLEASGSTRGQFF. The CDR3 nucleotides are TGTGCCAGCAGCTTAGAGGCAAGCGGGAGCACCCGGGGGCAGTTCTTC.

This clone was detected only once. The V call is TRBV6-5, the J call TRBJ1-2; TRBD1 matches 7 bases. The V and J ends lost 7 bases and 8 bases, in that order; junction bases with no gene match: 13. Germline CDR1 MNHEY, CDR2 SVGAGI. The CDR3 spans 14 residues. CDR3 DNA sequence: TGTGCCAGCACTAAGAGGGACAGCCAACGGGGCTACACCTTC. Its translation: CASTKRDSQRGYTF.

This rearrangement joins TRBV18 to TRBJ1-2; D is uncertain. Trimming pared 3 bases from V and 7 bases from J, leaving 15 bases between. Germline V lookup: CDR1 KGHSH, CDR2 LQKENI. The CDR3 sequence is 14 residues long. The CDR3 sequence is CASSPGAQGSGYTF. CDR3 sequence (DNA): TGTGCCAGCTCACCCGGAGCCCAAGGTTCTGGCTACACCTTC.

The chain links TRBV7-3 to TRBJ1-1; the match to TRBD1 covers 8 bases. The germline V gene encodes CDR1 SGHTA and CDR2 FQGTGA. The CDR3 consists of 13 residues. The V gene end was trimmed by 5 bases and the J gene end by 4 bases; junction bases not matched to a gene: 3. Written as DNA, the CDR3 is TGTGCCAGCAGCGAACAGGGGGGCACTGAAGCTTTCTTT. Translating it yields CASSEQGGTEAFF.

This sequence joins TRBV3-1 (or the pseudogene TRBV3-2) and TRBJ2-1; 11 nucleotides agree with TRBD2. From germline, CDR1 is LGHDT and CDR2 YNNKEL (reference sequence). CDR3 length equals 15 residues. V shed 4 bases, J shed 2 bases, and the junction held 1 base outside the gene matches. The chain's CDR3 is CASSLSGRAYNEQFF. As DNA, the CDR3 is TGTGCCAGCAGCCTTAGCGGGAGGGCCTACAATGAGCAGTTCTTC.

V usage is TRBV6-5 and J usage is TRBJ2-5; 8 nucleotides line up with TRBD1. Trimming at V came to 5 bases and at J to 4 bases, leaving 9 bases not matched to a gene. The CDR3 length is 15 residues. Germline assignment: CDR1 MNHEY and CDR2 SVGAGI. The chain's CDR3 is CASSPPGQAGETQYF. In DNA, the CDR3 is TGTGCCAGCAGTCCGCCGGGACAGGCGGGAGAGACCCAGTACTTC.

The chain carries TRBV6-5 and TRBJ1-1; D is undetermined. V lost 2 bases and J 5 bases, leaving 9 bases between the germline ends. CDR3 length equals 13 residues. CDR1 is MNHEY and CDR2 is SVGAGI in the germline V gene. In DNA, the CDR3 is TGTGCCAGCAGTTACCCGGCCGGGACTGAAGCTTTCTTT. Protein sequence: CASSYPAGTEAFF.

This chain joins TRBV9 and TRBJ2-5; no firm D call. V lost 4 bases, J lost 4 bases, and 8 bases lay in between. Germline values: CDR1 SGDLS, CDR2 YYNGEE. CDR3 length equals 12 residues. CDR3 region: CASSPFRETQYF. CDR3 bases: TGTGCCAGCAGCCCCTTTAGAGAGACCCAGTACTTC.

This clone has only a few counts. The gene calls are TRBV6-6 and TRBJ2-1; 9 bases are shared with TRBD2. Germline V CDR1 and CDR2: MNHNY, SVGAGI (reference sequence). This CDR3 is built from 14 residues. The trim removed 6 bases at V and 10 bases at J, leaving 10 bases unmatched. In DNA form, the CDR3 reads TGTGCCAGCAGGGGACTAGCCGCGTGGAAGGAGCAGTTCTTC. It codes for CASRGLAAWKEQFF.

The J gene is TRBJ1-2, the V gene TRBV4-1; 8 bases fit TRBD1. J gave up 6 bases and V 1 base, and 13 bases lay outside the gene matches. There are 17 residues in the CDR3. Germline V CDR1 and CDR2: MGHRA, YSYEKL. The CDR3 DNA sequence: TGCGCCAGCAGCCAAGTGGGGTCGGTGAGACAGGGGAATGGCTACACCTTC. The encoded protein is CASSQVGSVRQGNGYTF.

This sequence joins TRBV18 and TRBJ1-3; TRBD1 aligns across 8 bases. The CDR3 runs to 15 residues. The J segment lost 0 bases and the V segment lost 8 bases, leaving 6 bases of the junction unmatched. CDR1 KGHSH and CDR2 LQKENI come from the germline V gene. For the CDR3, the DNA is TGTGCCAGCGCCCCAGGGGGCAGCTCTGGAAACACCATATATTTT. Translating it yields CASAPGGSSGNTIYF.

The chain links TRBV5-1 to TRBJ2-3, with D tentatively TRBD2 (6 bases). Germline V lookup: CDR1 SGHRS, CDR2 YFSETQ. CDR3 length equals 14 residues. Trimming removed 4 bases from V and 0 bases from J, with 9 bases in between. The CDR3, as DNA: TGCGCCAGCAGCCAAGGGACTAGCACAGATACGCAGTATTTT. Residues: CASSQGTSTDTQYF.

The chain couples TRBV6-5 to TRBJ1-1; a weak D match, TRBD1 (6 bases). The V end lost 8 bases, the J end lost 3 bases, and 13 bases lay between the germline ends. Germline V gives CDR1 MNHEY, CDR2 SVGAGI. The CDR3 extends over 13 amino acids. As DNA, the CDR3 is TGTGCCAGCTGGCGGGGGGCGGACACTGAAGCTTTCTTT. This translates into CASWRGADTEAFF.

This rearrangement joins TRBV10-1 to TRBJ1-4, with 7 positions matching TRBD1. V trimming: 2 bases; J trimming: 6 bases; junction bases outside the gene matches: 18. In germline, CDR1 is WNHNN, CDR2 SYGVQD (reference sequence). The CDR3 spans 19 residues. The CDR3 is CASSETERGTAPEDEKLFF. The DNA for the CDR3 is TGCGCCAGCAGTGAGACGGAAAGGGGGACAGCCCCTGAAGATGAAAAACTGTTTTTT.

The chain carries TRBV3-1 (or the pseudogene TRBV3-2) and TRBJ1-1; D not certain. Germline-derived CDR1 and CDR2 are LGHDT and YNNKEL (reference sequence). CDR3 length: 15 residues. Trimming left V 1 base short and J 0 bases short, with 9 bases between. CDR3 sequence (DNA): TGTGCCAGCAGCCAAGTAGTGAGTGTGAACACTGAAGCTTTCTTT. Protein product: CASSQVVSVNTEAFF.